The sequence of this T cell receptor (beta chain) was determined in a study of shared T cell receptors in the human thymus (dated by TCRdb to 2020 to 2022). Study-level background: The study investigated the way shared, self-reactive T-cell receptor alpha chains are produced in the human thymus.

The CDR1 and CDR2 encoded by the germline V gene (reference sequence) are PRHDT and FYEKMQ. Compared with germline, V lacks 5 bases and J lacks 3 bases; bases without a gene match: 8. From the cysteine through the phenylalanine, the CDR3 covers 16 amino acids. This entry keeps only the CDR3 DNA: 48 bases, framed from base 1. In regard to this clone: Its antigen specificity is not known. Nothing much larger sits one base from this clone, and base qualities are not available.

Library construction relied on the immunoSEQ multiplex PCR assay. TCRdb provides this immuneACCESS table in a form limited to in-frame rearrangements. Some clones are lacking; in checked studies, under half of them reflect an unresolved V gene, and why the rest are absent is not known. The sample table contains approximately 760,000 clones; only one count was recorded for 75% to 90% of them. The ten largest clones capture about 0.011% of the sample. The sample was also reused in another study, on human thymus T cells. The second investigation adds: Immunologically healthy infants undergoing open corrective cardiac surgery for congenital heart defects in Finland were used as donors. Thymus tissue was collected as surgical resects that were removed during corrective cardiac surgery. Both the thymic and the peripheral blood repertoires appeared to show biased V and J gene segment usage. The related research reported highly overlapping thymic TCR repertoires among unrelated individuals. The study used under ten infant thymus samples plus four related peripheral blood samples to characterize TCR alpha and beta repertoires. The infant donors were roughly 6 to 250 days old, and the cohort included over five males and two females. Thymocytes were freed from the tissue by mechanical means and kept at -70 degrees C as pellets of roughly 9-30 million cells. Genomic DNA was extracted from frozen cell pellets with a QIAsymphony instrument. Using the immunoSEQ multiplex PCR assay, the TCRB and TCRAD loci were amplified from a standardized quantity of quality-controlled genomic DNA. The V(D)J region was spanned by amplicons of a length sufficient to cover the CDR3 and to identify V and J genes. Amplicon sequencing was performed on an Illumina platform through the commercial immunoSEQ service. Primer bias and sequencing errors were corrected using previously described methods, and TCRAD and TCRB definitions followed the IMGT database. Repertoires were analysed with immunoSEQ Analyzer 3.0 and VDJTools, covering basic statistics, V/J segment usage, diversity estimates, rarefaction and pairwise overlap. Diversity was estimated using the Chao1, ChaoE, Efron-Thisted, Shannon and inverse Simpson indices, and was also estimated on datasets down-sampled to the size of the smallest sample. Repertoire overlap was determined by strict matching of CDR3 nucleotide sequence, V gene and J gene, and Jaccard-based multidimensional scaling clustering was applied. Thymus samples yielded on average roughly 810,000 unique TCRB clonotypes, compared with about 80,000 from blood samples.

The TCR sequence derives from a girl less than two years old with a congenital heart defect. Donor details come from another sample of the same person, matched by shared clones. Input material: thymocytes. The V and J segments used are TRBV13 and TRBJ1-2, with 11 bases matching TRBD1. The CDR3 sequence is CASSSGRTGGDYGYTF. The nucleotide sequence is TGTGCCAGCAGCAGCGGTAGGACAGGGGGCGACTATGGCTACACCTTC.